This T cell receptor (beta chain) was obtained from a study of blood T cell repertoires in COVID-19. The wider study: There were acute and convalescent COVID-19 samples, and they came from the United States, Italy and Spain. Nucleic acid was either cDNA or gDNA, and it came from T cells, B-cell-depleted T cells, or PBMCs.

Germline V gives CDR1 SQVTM, CDR2 ANQGSEA. Germline trimming cut 6 bases from V and 5 bases from J; bases unmatched to any gene: 8. The CDR3 sequence is 13 residues long. Study processing details: Researchers report that nucleated cell counts were estimated from reference gene primer amplification. TCRdb keeps only in-frame clones here, not all; method: immunoSEQ multiplex PCR. For V, J and clone size, that table is used; D and trimming come from the DNA. The table shows a few hundred thousand clones, with about 83% occurring only once. The gene calls are TRBV29-1 and TRBJ1-1; 8 nucleotides line up with TRBD1. Sequencing input: peripheral blood. The sequence derives from a woman aged 45-60 years with acute or convalescent COVID-19. CDR3 amino acids: CSVVGQGITEAFF. DNA of the CDR3: TGCAGCGTCGTAGGACAGGGCATAACTGAAGCTTTCTTT. The variable domain in full, with the rest retrieved from reference TRBV29-1 and TRBJ1-1, is SAVISQKPSRDICQRGTSLTIQCQVDSQVTMMFWYRQQPGQSLTLIATANQGSEATYESGFVIDKFPISRPNLTFSTLTVSNMSPEDSSIYLCSVVGQGITEAFFGQGTRLTVV.